This T cell receptor beta chain was identified during a study of cytomegalovirus exposure and HLA in healthy donors. Primers: 60 Vbeta forward and 13 Jbeta reverse. The method was immunoSEQ multiplex PCR; TCRdb's version includes in-frame clones alone and lacks a portion of them. Among about 160,000 clones, more than 65% were seen once, and the ten largest hold roughly 6.7%. CDR3 length equals 15 residues. V lost 1 base, J lost 4 bases, and 3 bases stayed unmatched. In germline, CDR1 is MNHNS, CDR2 SASEGT. The TCR comes from a man aged 50 or older in good health and CMV-seropositive. Sequencing was performed on PBMCs. This sequence joins TRBV6-1 and TRBJ2-5; 10 nucleotides match TRBD1. CDR3 DNA sequence: TGTGCCAGCAGTGAAGGACAGGGGGCTATAGAGACCCAGTACTTC. This translates into CASSEGQGAIETQYF.